Below, 30 T cell receptor beta chains from the same sample are listed, as sequenced in a study of monozygotic twins with inflammatory bowel disease. From the 5' RACE reads, TCRdb lists one entry per CDR3 protein and no DNA. This sample's table has nearly 450,000 distinct CDR3 sequences. Sequenced sample: blood. Receptors originate from a human donor with ulcerative colitis or Crohn's disease, or a healthy co-twin of an affected twin (not recorded which).

The gene calls are TRBV9 and TRBJ2-2; TCRdb indicates TRBD2, and absent DNA this call remains unverified. The CDR3 extends over 16 amino acids. The germline V gene has CDR1 SGDLS and CDR2 YYNGEE. The CDR3 is CASSSLAGSNTGELFF.

This rearrangement joins TRBV4-2 to TRBJ2-7. Germline CDR1 is LGHNA and CDR2 is YNFKEQ. CDR3 length equals 13 residues. The CDR3 here is CASSQGLFYEQYF.

The V and J genes are TRBV20-1 and TRBJ2-1; TCRdb calls TRBD2, which cannot be checked without DNA. This CDR3 comprises 14 residues. From germline, CDR1 is DFQATT and CDR2 SNEGSKA (reference sequence). The CDR3 reads CSARGLAGRNEQFF.

The chain employs TRBV5-1 and TRBJ2-5; there is no DNA to check the TCRdb D call of TRBD1. Germline loops: CDR1 SGHRS, CDR2 YFSETQ. This CDR3 has 15 residues. CDR3 loop: CASSLGGARMETQYF.

This chain links TRBV7-9 with TRBJ2-1. The germline gives CDR1 SEHNR, CDR2 FQNEAQ (reference sequence). The length of the CDR3 is 14 residues. The CDR3 sequence is CASSLGSSLNEQFF. The whole variable domain, filled in from reference TRBV7-9 and TRBJ2-1, reads DTGVSQNPRHKITKRGQNVTFRCDPISEHNRLYWYRQTLGQGPEFLTYFQNEAQLEKSRLLSDRFSAERPKGSFSTLEIQRTEQGDSAMYLCASSLGSSLNEQFFGPGTRLTVL.

J is TRBJ2-1 and V is TRBV12-3 or TRBV12-4; TCRdb picks TRBD1, but there is no DNA to check that call. The length of the CDR3 is 15 residues. The chain's CDR3 is CASSLSRGIYNEQFF.

The chain's CDR3 is CASSLDRAGNSPLHF. The chain combines TRBV12-3 or TRBV12-4 with TRBJ1-6; TCRdb designates TRBD1, a call that cannot be tested without DNA. The CDR3 is 15 amino acids.

The gene calls are TRBV15 and TRBJ2-3; TCRdb selects TRBD2, and the lack of DNA leaves this call unchecked. Germline loops: CDR1 LNHNV, CDR2 YYDKDF (reference sequence). The CDR3 contains 16 residues. This chain's CDR3 is CATSRRLAGGADTQYF.

V is TRBV20-1 and J is TRBJ1-1; no DNA is available, so the TRBD1 call from TCRdb remains unchecked. CDR3 length: 15 residues. Germline CDR1 and CDR2: DFQATT and SNEGSKA (reference sequence). The chain's CDR3 is CSASQGSSMNTEAFF.

This rearrangement joins TRBV7-6 to TRBJ2-7; TCRdb calls TRBD1, which cannot be checked without DNA. The CDR3 sequence is 15 residues long. Germline V gene sequence: CDR1 SGHVS, CDR2 FNYEAQ. The CDR3 spells CASSSDRGFSYEQYF.

This chain links TRBV29-1 with TRBJ2-1; TCRdb reports TRBD1, a call that lacks DNA to check it against. This CDR3 region has 15 residues. Germline CDR1 SQVTM, CDR2 ANQGSEA. This CDR3 reads CSVEGGRSSYNEQFF.

The V gene is TRBV14, the J gene TRBJ2-3; absent DNA, TCRdb's TRBD2 call cannot be checked. Looked up from germline, CDR1 is SGHDN and CDR2 is FVKESK. The CDR3 runs 17 residues. The CDR3: CASSVFRLAGGGDTQYF. Variable domain in full (rest from reference TRBV14 and TRBJ2-3): EAGVTQFPSHSVIEKGQTVTLRCDPISGHDNLYWYRRVMGKEIKFLLHFVKESKQDESGMPNNRFLAERTGGTYSTLKVQPAELEDSGVYFCASSVFRLAGGGDTQYFGPGTRLTVL.

The CDR3 protein is CSARISGPSNEQFF. The gene calls are TRBV20-1 and TRBJ2-1; TCRdb's D call, TRBD2, is unchecked because there is no DNA. Germline CDR1 reads DFQATT; CDR2 reads SNEGSKA (reference sequence). This CDR3 is 14 amino acids long.

V gene TRBV7-9 combines with J gene TRBJ2-3; TCRdb indicates TRBD2, and absent DNA this call remains unverified. This CDR3 contains 16 residues. Germline assignment: CDR1 SEHNR and CDR2 FQNEAQ (reference sequence). The CDR3 spells CASSPGLGGSTDTQYF.

This chain connects TRBV29-1 to TRBJ2-7; TCRdb proposes TRBD2, but this gene call is untestable without DNA. Germline CDR1 SQVTM, CDR2 ANQGSEA. This CDR3 is 15 amino acids long. The CDR3 sequence: CSVTRLAGGSYEQYF.

The genes are TRBV6-6 and TRBJ1-2; TCRdb lists TRBD1, though no DNA is available to test this call. The CDR3 is 14 amino acids. Germline V gives CDR1 MNHNY, CDR2 SVGAGI (reference sequence). The CDR3 loop reads CASTQGVVENGYTF.

V gene TRBV5-4 combines with J gene TRBJ1-2. CDR1 and CDR2 (germline): SGHNT, YYREEE (reference sequence). The CDR3 extends over 13 amino acids. The CDR3 sequence: CASSLVEGNGYTF.

V gene TRBV5-1 combines with J gene TRBJ2-1; lacking DNA, the TRBD2 call made by TCRdb goes unchecked. Germline CDR1 is SGHRS and CDR2 is YFSETQ. This CDR3 has 16 amino acids. CDR3 sequence reads: CASSLGLAGGHNEQFF.

The chain couples TRBV28 to TRBJ1-1; TCRdb selects TRBD1, and the lack of DNA leaves this call unchecked. CDR3 length: 16 amino acids. Germline V CDR1 and CDR2: MDHEN, SYDVKM. The CDR3 loop reads CASSSPGQGTNTEAFF. Supplemented by reference TRBV28 and TRBJ1-1, the full variable domain reads DVKVTQSSRYLVKRTGEKVFLECVQDMDHENMFWYRQDPGLGLRLIYFSYDVKMKEKGDIPEGYSVSREKKERFSLILESASTNQTSMYLCASSSPGQGTNTEAFFGQGTRLTVV.

The CDR3 is CSVLGLAGGHGTDTQYF. The chain couples TRBV29-1 to TRBJ2-3; TCRdb's D gene call, TRBD2, goes unchecked for lack of DNA. Germline CDR1 reads SQVTM; CDR2 reads ANQGSEA. This CDR3 is 17 amino acids long.

The chain employs TRBV7-8 and TRBJ1-1. Germline CDR1 is SGHVS and CDR2 is FQNEAQ. CDR3 length equals 14 residues. The CDR3 here is CASSPGLANTEAFF.

The gene calls are TRBV5-1 and TRBJ2-5; the TRBD2 assignment by TCRdb is unverifiable without DNA. The germline V gene encodes CDR1 SGHRS and CDR2 YFSETQ. The CDR3 covers 15 residues. Here the CDR3 reads CASTNPAGGQETQYF.

This chain links TRBV12-3 or TRBV12-4 with TRBJ1-2. This CDR3 is 13 amino acids long. The CDR3 is CASSLSTALGYTF.

The chain combines TRBV5-1 with TRBJ1-2; TCRdb picks TRBD1, but there is no DNA to check that call. CDR3 length: 14 residues. CDR1 is SGHRS and CDR2 is YFSETQ in the germline V gene. CDR3 protein: CASSLQGTSDGYTF.

The chain carries TRBV20-1 and TRBJ2-2; no DNA is available, so the TRBD1 call from TCRdb remains unchecked. The germline V gene encodes CDR1 DFQATT and CDR2 SNEGSKA (reference sequence). There are 13 residues in the CDR3. This CDR3 reads CSAPPKETGELFF.

This chain links TRBV29-1 with TRBJ2-1; absent DNA, TCRdb's TRBD1 call cannot be checked. Looked up from germline, CDR1 is SQVTM and CDR2 is ANQGSEA. The CDR3 is 15 amino acids. The CDR3 is CSVVGDRGPDNEQFF.

The chain uses TRBV12-3 or TRBV12-4 and TRBJ1-3; the TCRdb D gene call, TRBD1, has no DNA to confirm it. This CDR3 is 15 amino acids long. CDR3 amino acids: CASSSPWGSGNTIYF.

The CDR3 sequence: CASSLDSGTYYEQYF. This rearrangement joins TRBV5-1 to TRBJ2-7. Germline V gene lookup returns CDR1 SGHRS and CDR2 YFSETQ. There are 15 residues in the CDR3.

This chain joins TRBV7-8 and TRBJ2-1. Germline V gene sequence: CDR1 SGHVS, CDR2 FQNEAQ. The length of the CDR3 is 13 residues. The CDR3 region is CASSSLGYNEQFF.

The CDR3 sequence: CASSYKAGTNTGELFF. The rearrangement uses TRBV5-6 and TRBJ2-2; there is no DNA to check the TCRdb D call of TRBD2. The germline CDR1 and CDR2 sequences are SGHDT and YYEEEE. The CDR3 runs 16 residues.